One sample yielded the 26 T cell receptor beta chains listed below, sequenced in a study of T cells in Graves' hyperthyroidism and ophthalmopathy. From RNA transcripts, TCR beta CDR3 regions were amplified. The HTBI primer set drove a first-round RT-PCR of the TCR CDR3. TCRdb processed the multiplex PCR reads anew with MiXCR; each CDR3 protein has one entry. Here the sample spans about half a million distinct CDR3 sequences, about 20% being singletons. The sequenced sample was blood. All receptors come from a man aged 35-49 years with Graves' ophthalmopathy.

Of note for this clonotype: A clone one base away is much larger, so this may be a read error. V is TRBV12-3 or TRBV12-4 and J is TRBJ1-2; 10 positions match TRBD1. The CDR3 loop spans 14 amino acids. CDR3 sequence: CVSTPGQGIGGYTF. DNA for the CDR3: TGTGTCAGCACCCCGGGACAGGGGATTGGTGGCTACACCTTC.

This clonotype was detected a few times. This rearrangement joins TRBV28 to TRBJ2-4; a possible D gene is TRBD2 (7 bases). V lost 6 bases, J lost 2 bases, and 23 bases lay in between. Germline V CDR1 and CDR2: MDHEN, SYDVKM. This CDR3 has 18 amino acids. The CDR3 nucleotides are TGTGCCAGCAGCCAGAGGGGGGGCAGGGCGGGGCCCAAAAACATTCAGTACTTC. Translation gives CASSQRGGRAGPKNIQYF.

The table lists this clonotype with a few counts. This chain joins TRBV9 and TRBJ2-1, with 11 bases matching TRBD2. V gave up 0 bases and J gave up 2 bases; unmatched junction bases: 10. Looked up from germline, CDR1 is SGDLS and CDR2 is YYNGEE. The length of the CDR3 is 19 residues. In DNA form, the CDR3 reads TGTGCCAGCAGCGTAGAAGTACTAGCGGGAGTTGTTCCCTACAATGAGCAGTTCTTC. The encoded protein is CASSVEVLAGVVPYNEQFF.

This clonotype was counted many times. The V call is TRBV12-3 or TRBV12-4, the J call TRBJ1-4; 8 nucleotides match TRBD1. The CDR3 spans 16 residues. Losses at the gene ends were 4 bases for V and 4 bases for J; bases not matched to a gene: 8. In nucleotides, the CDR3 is TGTGCCAGCAGTTCAGATCACAGGGGGAATAATGAAAAACTGTTTTTT. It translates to CASSSDHRGNNEKLFF.

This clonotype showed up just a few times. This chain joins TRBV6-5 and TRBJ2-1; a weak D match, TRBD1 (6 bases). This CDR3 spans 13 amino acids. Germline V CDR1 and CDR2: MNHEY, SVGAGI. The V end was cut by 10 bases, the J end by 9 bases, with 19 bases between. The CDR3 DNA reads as TGTGCCACCACGTTAGGGACACGGGGTGAGCAGTTCTTC. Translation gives CATTLGTRGEQFF.

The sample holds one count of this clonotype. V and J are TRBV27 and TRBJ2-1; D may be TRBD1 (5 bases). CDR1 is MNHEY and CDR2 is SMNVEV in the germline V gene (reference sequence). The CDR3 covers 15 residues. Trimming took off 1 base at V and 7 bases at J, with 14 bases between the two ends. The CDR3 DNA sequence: TGTGCCAGCAGTTTATTGGGCAGGGCTGGGAATGAGCAGTTCTTC. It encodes CASSLLGRAGNEQFF.

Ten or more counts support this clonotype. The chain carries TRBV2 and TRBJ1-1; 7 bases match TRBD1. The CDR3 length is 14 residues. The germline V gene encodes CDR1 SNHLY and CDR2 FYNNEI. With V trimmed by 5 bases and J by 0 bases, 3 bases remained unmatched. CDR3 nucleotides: TGTGCCAGCAGTCTGACAGGGTTGAACACTGAAGCTTTCTTT. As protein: CASSLTGLNTEAFF. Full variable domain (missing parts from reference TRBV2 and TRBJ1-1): EPEVTQTPSHQVTQMGQEVILRCVPISNHLYFYWYRQILGQKVEFLVSFYNNEISEKSEIFDDQFSVERPDGSNFTLKIRSTKLEDSAMYFCASSLTGLNTEAFFGQGTRLTVV.

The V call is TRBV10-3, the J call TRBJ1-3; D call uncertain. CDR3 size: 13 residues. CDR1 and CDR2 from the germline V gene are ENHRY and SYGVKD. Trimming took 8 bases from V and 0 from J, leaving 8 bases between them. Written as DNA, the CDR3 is TGTGCCATCGCAACTTCCTCTGGAAACACCATATATTTT. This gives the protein CAIATSSGNTIYF.

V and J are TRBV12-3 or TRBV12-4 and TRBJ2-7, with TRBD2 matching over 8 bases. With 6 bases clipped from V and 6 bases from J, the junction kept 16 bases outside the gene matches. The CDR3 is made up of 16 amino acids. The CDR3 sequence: CASRTGGGSDSIEQYF. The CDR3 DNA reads TGTGCCAGCAGGACCGGGGGGGGATCTGACTCTATCGAGCAGTACTTC.

For the CDR3, the DNA is TGCAGCGTTGCTGCGGAGAATCAGCCCCAGCATTTT. It is translated as CSVAAENQPQHF. The V call is TRBV29-1, the J call TRBJ1-5; no reliable D call. The CDR3 runs 12 residues. Germline assignment: CDR1 SQVTM and CDR2 ANQGSEA. Trimming cost V 4 bases and J 4 bases, with 8 bases left between them.

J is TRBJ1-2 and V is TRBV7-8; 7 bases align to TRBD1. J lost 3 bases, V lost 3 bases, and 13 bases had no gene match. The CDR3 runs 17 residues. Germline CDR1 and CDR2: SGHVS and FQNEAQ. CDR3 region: CASSFDRATLNHYGYTF. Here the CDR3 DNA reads TGTGCCAGCAGCTTCGACAGGGCGACCCTTAATCACTATGGCTACACCTTC.

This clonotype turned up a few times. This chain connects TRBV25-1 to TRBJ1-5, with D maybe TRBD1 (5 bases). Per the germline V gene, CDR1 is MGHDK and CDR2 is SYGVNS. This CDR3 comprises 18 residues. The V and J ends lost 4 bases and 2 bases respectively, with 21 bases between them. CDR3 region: CASSASRGPGLGNQPQHF. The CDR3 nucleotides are TGTGCCAGCAGTGCTTCAAGGGGCCCTGGGTTGGGCAATCAGCCCCAGCATTTT.

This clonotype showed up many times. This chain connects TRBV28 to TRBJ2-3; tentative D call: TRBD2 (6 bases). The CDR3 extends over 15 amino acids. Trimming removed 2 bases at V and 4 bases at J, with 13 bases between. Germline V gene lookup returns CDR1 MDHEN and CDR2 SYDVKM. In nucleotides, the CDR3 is TGTGCCAGCAGTTTAGGGAGGTCCTGGCCAGATACGCAGTATTTT. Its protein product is CASSLGRSWPDTQYF.

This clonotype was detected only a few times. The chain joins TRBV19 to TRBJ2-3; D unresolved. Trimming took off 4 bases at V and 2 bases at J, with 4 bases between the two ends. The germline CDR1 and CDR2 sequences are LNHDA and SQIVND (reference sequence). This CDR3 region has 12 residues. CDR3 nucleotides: TGTGCCAGTAGTACGATCACAGATACGCAGTATTTT. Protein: CASSTITDTQYF. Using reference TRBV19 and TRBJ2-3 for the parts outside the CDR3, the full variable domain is DGGITQSPKYLFRKEGQNVTLSCEQNLNHDAMYWYRQDPGQGLRLIYYSQIVNDFQKGDIAEGYSVSREKKESFPLTVTSAQKNPTAFYLCASSTITDTQYFGPGTRLTVL.

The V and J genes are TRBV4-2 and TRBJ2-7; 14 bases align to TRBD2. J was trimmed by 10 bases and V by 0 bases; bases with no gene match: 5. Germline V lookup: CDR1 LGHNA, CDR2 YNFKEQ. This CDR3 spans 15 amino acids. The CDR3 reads CASSQEDGTSGSQYF. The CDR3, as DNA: TGTGCCAGCAGCCAAGAGGACGGGACTAGCGGGAGTCAGTACTTC.

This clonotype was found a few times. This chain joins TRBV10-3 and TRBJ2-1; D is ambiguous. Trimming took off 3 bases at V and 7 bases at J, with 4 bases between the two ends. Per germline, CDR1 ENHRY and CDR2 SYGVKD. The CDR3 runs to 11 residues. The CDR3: CAISERNEQFF. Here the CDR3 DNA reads TGTGCCATCAGTGAAAGGAATGAGCAGTTCTTC.

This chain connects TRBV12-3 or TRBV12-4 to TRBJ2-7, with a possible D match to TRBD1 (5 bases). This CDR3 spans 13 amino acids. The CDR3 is CASRGEYSYEQYF. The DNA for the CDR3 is TGTGCTTCAAGGGGTGAATACTCCTACGAGCAGTACTTC.

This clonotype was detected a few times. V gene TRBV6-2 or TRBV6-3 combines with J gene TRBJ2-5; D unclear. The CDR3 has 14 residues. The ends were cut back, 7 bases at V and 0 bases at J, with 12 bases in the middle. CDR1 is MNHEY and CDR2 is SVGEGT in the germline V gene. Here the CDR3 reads CASMIWYNQETQYF. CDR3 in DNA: TGTGCCAGCATGATTTGGTACAACCAAGAGACCCAGTACTTC.

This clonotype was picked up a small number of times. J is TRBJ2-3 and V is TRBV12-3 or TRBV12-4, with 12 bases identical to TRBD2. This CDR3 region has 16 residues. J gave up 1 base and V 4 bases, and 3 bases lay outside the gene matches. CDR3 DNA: TGTGCCAGCAGTTCGGGACTAGCGGGCCGCACAGATACGCAGTATTTT. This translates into CASSSGLAGRTDTQYF.

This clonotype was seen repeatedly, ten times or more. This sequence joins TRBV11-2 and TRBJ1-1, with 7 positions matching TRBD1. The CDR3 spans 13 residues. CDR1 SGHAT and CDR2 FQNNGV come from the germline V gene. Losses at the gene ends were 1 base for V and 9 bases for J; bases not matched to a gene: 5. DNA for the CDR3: TGTGCCAGCAGCTTAGCTGGGACAGATAAAGCTTTCTTT. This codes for CASSLAGTDKAFF.

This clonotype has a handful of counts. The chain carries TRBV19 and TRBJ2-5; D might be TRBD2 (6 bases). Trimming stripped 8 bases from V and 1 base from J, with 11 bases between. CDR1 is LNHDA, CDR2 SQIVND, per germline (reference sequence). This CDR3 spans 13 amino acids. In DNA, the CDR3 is TGTGCCAGTGGGCTAGCGAGCCAAGAGACCCAGTACTTC. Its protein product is CASGLASQETQYF.

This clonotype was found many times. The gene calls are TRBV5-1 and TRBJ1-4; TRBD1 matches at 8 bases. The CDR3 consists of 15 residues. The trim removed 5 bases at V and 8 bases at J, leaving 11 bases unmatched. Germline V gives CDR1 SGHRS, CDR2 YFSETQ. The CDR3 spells CASRAGQGGGEKLFF. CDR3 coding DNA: TGCGCCAGCAGGGCCGGACAGGGAGGGGGCGAAAAACTGTTTTTT.

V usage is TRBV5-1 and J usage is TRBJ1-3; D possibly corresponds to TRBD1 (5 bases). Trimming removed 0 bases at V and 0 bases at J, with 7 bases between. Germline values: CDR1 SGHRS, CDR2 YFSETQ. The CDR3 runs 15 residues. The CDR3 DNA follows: TGCGCCAGCAGCTTGGACAGGAACTCTGGAAACACCATATATTTT. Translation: CASSLDRNSGNTIYF.

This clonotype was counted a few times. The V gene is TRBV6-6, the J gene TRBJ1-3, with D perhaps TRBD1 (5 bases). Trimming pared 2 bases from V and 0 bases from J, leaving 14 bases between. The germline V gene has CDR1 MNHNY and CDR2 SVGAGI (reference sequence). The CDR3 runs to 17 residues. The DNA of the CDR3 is TGTGCCAGCAGTTACGATGGGGCGTTGAGCTCTGGAAACACCATATATTTT. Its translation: CASSYDGALSSGNTIYF.

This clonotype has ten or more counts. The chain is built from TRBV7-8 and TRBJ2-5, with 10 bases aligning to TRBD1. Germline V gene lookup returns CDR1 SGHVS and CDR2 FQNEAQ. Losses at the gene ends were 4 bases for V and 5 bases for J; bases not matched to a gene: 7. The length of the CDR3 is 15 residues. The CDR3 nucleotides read TGTGCCAGCAGCTCCAGACAGGGGGCAGGGGAGACCCAGTACTTC. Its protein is CASSSRQGAGETQYF.

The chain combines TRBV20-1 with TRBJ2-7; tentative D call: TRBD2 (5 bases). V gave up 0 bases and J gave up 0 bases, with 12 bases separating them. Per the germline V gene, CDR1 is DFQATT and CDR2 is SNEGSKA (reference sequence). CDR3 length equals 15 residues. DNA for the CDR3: TGCAGTGCTAGAGAGCGACTAACCCTCTCCTACGAGCAGTACTTC. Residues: CSARERLTLSYEQYF.